This section outlines one TCR beta chain sequence together with its context. The data were obtained in a study of blood T cell repertoires in COVID-19. At the level of the study: The study drew acute and convalescent COVID-19 samples from the United States, Italy and Spain. Sample material is recorded as cDNA or gDNA derived from T cells, B-cell-depleted T cells, or PBMCs.

Authors' analysis steps: The authors estimated nucleated cell counts from reference gene primer amplification. Sequencing used immunoSEQ multiplex PCR; TCRdb keeps in-frame clones, though not all of them. V and J calls and clone size are as listed in that table; D and trimming were resolved from the DNA. The repertoire holds 95,000 to 150,000 clones, with approximately 90% as singletons. V was shortened by 4 bases and J by 6 bases, with 10 bases between the two germline ends. CDR3 length: 13 amino acids. The V gene's germline CDR1 is SGDLS and CDR2 YYNGEE. The clonotype originates from a man in his forties or fifties with acute or convalescent COVID-19. V usage is TRBV9 and J usage is TRBJ2-2; the D gene is possibly TRBD1 (5 bases). The sample was peripheral blood. The CDR3 protein is CASSPRDPGELFF. For the CDR3, the DNA is TGTGCCAGCAGCCCCAGGGATCCCGGGGAGCTGTTTTTT.